The clone carrying this TCR beta chain was detected only once. Trimming took 4 bases from V and 1 from J, leaving 13 bases between them. CDR1 and CDR2 from the germline V gene are MNHEY and SVGAGI. This CDR3 is built from 15 residues. The repertoire was sequenced with immunoSEQ multiplex PCR; TCRdb's copy has only in-frame clones and lacks some. Of approximately 97,000 clones listed, 81% are singletons. This specimen comes from a study of blood T cell repertoires in COVID-19. Study overall: PBMCs, B-cell-depleted T cells, or T cells provided the cDNA or gDNA that made up the material.

V gene TRBV6-5 combines with J gene TRBJ1-1; D is perhaps TRBD1 (6 bases). The TCR comes from a man in his 60s with acute or convalescent COVID-19. Sequenced input: peripheral blood. This CDR3 is CASSSSGAGNTEAFF. CDR3 DNA sequence: TGTGCCAGCAGTTCCTCGGGGGCGGGGAACACTGAAGCTTTCTTT.